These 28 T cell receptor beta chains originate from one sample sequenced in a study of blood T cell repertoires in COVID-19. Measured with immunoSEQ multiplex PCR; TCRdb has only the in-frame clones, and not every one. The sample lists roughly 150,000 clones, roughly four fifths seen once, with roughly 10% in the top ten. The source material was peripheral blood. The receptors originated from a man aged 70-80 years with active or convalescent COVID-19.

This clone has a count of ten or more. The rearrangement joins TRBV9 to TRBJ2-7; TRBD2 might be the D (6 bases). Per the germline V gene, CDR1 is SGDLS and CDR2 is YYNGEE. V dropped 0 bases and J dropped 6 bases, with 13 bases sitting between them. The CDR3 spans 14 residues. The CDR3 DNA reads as TGTGCCAGCAGCGTAGAGCCGACCGGGGGCGAGCAGTACTTC. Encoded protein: CASSVEPTGGEQYF.

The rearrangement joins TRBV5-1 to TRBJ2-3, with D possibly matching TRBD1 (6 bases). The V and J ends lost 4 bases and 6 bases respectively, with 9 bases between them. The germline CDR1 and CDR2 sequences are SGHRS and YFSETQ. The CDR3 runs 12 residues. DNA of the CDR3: TGCGCCAGCAGCCTAACAGGGGATACGCAGTATTTT. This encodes CASSLTGDTQYF.

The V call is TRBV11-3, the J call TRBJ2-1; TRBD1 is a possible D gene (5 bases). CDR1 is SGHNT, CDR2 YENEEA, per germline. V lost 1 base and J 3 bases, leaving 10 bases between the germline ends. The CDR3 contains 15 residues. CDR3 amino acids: CASSLVATGYNEQFF. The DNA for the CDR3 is TGTGCCAGCAGCTTAGTGGCAACAGGCTACAATGAGCAGTTCTTC.

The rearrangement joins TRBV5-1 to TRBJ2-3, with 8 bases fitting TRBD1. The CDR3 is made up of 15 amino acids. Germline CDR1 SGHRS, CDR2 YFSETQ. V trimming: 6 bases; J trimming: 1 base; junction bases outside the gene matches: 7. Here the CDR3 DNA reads TGCGCCAGCAACCTACAGGGGGGCGGCACAGATACGCAGTATTTT. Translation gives CASNLQGGGTDTQYF. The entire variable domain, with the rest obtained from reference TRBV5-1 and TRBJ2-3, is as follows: KAGVTQTPRYLIKTRGQQVTLSCSPISGHRSVSWYQQTPGQGLQFLFEYFSETQRNKGNFPGRFSGRQFSNSRSEMNVSTLELGDSALYLCASNLQGGGTDTQYFGPGTRLTVL.

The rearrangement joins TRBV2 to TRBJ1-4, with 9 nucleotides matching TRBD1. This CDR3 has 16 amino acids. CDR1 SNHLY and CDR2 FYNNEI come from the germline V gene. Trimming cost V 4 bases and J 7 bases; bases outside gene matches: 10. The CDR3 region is CASSAGPGQGVEKLFF. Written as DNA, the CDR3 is TGTGCCAGCAGTGCGGGCCCGGGACAGGGCGTTGAAAAACTGTTTTTT.

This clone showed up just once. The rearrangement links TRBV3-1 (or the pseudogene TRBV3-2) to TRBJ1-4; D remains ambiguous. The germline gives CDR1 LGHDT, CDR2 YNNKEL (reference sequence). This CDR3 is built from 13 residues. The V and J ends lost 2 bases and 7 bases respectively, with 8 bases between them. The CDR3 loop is CASSQPSSEKLFF. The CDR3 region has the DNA TGTGCCAGCAGCCAACCAAGTAGTGAAAAACTGTTTTTT.

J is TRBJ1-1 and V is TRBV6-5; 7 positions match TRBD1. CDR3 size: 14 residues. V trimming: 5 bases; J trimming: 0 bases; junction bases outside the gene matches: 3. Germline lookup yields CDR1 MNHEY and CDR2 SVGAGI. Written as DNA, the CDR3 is TGTGCCAGCAGTCGCGGGACAGTGAACACTGAAGCTTTCTTT. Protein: CASSRGTVNTEAFF.

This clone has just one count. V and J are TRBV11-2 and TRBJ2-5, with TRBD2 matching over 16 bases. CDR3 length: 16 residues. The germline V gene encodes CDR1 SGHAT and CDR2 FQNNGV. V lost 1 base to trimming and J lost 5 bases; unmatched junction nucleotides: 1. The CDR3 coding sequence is TGTGCCAGCAGCTTAGTGGGACTAGCGGGGGGGGAGACCCAGTACTTC. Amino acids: CASSLVGLAGGETQYF.

The CDR3 bases are TGTGCCACCAGCAGACCCCGGTTGGGACAGACAACGACTGGCTACACCTTC. It is translated as CATSRPRLGQTTTGYTF. The rearrangement uses TRBV15 and TRBJ1-2; 7 bases fit TRBD1. CDR3 length equals 17 residues. Germline V gene data show CDR1 as LNHNV and CDR2 as YYDKDF (reference sequence). V was clipped by 2 bases and J by 7 bases; unmatched bases: 16.

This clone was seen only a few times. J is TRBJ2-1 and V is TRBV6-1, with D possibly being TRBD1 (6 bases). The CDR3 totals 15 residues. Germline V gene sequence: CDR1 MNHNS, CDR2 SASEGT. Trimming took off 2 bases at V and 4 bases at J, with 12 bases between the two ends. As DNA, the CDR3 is TGTGCCAGCAGTGAAATGTCAGGGGTATACAATGAGCAGTTCTTC. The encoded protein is CASSEMSGVYNEQFF.

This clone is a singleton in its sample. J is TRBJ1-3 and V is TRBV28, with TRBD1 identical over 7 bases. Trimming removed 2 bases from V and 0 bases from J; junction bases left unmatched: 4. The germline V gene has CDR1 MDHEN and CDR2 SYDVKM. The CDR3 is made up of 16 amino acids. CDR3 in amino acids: CASSLLQGFSGNTIYF. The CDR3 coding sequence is TGTGCCAGCAGTTTACTACAGGGGTTCTCTGGAAACACCATATATTTT.

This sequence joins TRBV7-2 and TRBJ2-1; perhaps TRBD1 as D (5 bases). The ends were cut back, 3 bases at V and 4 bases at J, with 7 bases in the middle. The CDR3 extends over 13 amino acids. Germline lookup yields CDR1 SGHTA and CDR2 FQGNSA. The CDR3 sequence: CASSFNRYNEQFF. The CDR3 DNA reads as TGTGCCAGCAGCTTTAACAGGTACAATGAGCAGTTCTTC. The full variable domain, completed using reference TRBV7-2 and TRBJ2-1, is GAGVSQSPSNKVTEKGKDVELRCDPISGHTALYWYRQSLGQGLEFLIYFQGNSAPDKSGLPSDRFSAERTGGSVSTLTIQRTQQEDSAVYLCASSFNRYNEQFFGPGTRLTVL.

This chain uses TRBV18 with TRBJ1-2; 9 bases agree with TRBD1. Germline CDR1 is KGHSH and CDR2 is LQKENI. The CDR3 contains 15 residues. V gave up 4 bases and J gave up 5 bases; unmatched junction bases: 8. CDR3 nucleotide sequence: TGTGCCAGCTCACTGGGCGGACAGGGGACGTATGGCTACACCTTC. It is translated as CASSLGGQGTYGYTF.

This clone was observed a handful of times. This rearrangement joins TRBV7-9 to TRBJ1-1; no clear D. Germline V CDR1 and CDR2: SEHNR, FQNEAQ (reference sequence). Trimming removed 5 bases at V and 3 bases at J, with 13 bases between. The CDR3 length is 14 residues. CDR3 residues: CASSGRELDTEAFF. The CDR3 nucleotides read TGTGCCAGCAGCGGGAGGGAACTGGACACTGAAGCTTTCTTT.

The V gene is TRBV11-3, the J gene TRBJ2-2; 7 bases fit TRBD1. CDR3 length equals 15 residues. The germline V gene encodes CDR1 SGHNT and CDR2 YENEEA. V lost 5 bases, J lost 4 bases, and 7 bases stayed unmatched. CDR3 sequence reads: CASSGGQAGTGELFF. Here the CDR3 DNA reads TGTGCCAGCAGCGGAGGACAGGCCGGCACCGGGGAGCTGTTTTTT.

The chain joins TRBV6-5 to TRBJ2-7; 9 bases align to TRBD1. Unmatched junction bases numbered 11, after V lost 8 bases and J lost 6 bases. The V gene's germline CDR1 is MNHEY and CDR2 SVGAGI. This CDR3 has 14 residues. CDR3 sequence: CASRGRDRVGEQYF. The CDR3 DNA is TGTGCCAGCCGAGGCCGGGACAGGGTTGGCGAGCAGTACTTC.

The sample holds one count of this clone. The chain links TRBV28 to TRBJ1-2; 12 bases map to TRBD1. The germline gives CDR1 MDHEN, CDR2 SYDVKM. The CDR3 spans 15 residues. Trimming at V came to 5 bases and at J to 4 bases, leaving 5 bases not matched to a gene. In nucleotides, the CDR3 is TGTGCCAGCAGTCCCGGGACAGGGGGCTTCTATGGCTACACCTTC. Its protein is CASSPGTGGFYGYTF.

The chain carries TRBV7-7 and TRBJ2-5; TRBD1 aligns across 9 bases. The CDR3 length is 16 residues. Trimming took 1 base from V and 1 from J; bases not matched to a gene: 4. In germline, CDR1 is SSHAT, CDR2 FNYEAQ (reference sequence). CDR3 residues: CASSLGGGQGQETQYF. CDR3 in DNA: TGTGCCAGCAGCTTAGGCGGGGGACAGGGCCAAGAGACCCAGTACTTC.

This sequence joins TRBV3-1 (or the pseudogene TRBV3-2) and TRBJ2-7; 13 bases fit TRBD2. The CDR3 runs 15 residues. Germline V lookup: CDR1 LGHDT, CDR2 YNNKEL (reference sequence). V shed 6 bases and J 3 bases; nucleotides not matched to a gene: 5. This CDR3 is CASRGGLAGSYEQYF. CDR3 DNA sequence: TGTGCCAGCAGAGGGGGACTAGCGGGGAGCTACGAGCAGTACTTC.

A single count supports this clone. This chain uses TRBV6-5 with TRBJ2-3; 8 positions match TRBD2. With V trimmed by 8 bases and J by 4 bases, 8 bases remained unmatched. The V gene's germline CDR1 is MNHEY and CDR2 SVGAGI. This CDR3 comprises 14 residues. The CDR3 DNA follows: TGTGCCAGCCGGAAAACTAGCGGACCAGATACGCAGTATTTT. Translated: CASRKTSGPDTQYF.

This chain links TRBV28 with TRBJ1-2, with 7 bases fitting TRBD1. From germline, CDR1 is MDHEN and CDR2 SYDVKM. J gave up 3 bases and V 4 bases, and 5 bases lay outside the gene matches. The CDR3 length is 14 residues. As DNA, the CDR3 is TGTGCCAGCAGTTCGTCCGGGACAGACTATGGCTACACCTTC. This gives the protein CASSSSGTDYGYTF.

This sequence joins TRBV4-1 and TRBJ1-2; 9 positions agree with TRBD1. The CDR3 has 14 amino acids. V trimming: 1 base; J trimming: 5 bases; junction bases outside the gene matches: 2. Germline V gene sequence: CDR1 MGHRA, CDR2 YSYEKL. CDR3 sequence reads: CASSQGTGEYGYTF. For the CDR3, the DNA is TGCGCCAGCAGCCAAGGGACAGGGGAATATGGCTACACCTTC.

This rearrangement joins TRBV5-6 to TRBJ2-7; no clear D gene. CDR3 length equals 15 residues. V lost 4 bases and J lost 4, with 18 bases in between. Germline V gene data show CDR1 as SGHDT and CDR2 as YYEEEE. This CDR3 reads CASSPDGDGGYEQYF. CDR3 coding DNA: TGTGCCAGCAGCCCCGACGGTGACGGCGGATACGAGCAGTACTTC.

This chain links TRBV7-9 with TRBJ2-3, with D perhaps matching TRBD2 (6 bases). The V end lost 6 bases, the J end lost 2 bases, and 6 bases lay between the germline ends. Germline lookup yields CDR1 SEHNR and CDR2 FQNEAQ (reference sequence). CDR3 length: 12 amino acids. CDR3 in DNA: TGTGCCAGCAGACTAGCCACAGATACGCAGTATTTT. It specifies CASRLATDTQYF.

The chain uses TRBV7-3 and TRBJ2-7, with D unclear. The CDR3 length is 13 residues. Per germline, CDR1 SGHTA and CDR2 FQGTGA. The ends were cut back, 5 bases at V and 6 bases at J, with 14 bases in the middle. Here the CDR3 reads CASSPTPGGEQYF. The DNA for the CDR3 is TGTGCCAGCAGCCCCACCCCCGGCGGCGAGCAGTACTTC.

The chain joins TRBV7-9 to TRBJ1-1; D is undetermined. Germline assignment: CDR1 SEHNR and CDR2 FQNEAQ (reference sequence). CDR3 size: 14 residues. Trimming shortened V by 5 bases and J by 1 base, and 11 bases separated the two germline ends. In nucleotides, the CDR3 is TGTGCCAGCAGCAAAAACCGGGGGAACACTGAAGCTTTCTTT. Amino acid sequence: CASSKNRGNTEAFF.

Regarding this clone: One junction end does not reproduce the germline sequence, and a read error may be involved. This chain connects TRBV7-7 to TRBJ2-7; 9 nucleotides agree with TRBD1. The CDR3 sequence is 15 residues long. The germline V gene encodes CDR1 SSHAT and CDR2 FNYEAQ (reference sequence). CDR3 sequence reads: CASSPGQGPTYEQYF. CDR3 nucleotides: TGTGCTAGCAGCCCAGGACAGGGGCCCACCTACGAGCAGTACTTC.

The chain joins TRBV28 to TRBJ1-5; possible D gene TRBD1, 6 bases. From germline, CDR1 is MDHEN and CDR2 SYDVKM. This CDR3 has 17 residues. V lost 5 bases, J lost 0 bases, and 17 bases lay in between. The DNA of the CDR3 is TGTGCCAGCAGTGAGCCAGGGGACAAATATAGCAATCAGCCCCAGCATTTT. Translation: CASSEPGDKYSNQPQHF.